This passage covers 27 T cell receptor beta chains from one sample sequenced in a study of blood T cell repertoires in COVID-19. Generated by immunoSEQ multiplex PCR, the TCRdb table keeps only in-frame clones and is missing some. Of 200,000 to 300,000 clones in the sample, around 89% were seen once. Sequenced input: PBMCs or T cells enriched from blood (not recorded which). These receptors were taken from a woman aged 40-49 years with acute COVID-19.

The rearrangement links TRBV11-2 to TRBJ2-2; TRBD1 matches 8 bases. Germline values: CDR1 SGHAT, CDR2 FQNNGV. Losses at the gene ends were 3 bases for V and 6 bases for J; bases not matched to a gene: 6. The CDR3 contains 15 residues. The CDR3 DNA reads as TGTGCCAGCAGCTTTCGGACAGGGCTTGCCGGGGAGCTGTTTTTT. Translating gives CASSFRTGLAGELFF.

This chain uses TRBV5-1 with TRBJ1-2; 11 bases agree with TRBD1. V dropped 3 bases and J dropped 3; count of bases not matched to a gene: 4. CDR3 length: 15 residues. CDR1 is SGHRS, CDR2 YFSETQ, per germline. The CDR3 DNA reads as TGCGCCAGCAGCTGGACAGGGGGCAAGGACTATGGCTACACCTTC. Amino acid sequence: CASSWTGGKDYGYTF.

The chain recombines TRBV19 with TRBJ1-5; TRBD1 is a possible D gene (6 bases). There are 13 residues in the CDR3. Germline V gene sequence: CDR1 LNHDA, CDR2 SQIVND (reference sequence). V lost 6 bases to trimming and J lost 5 bases, with 11 bases between them. This CDR3 is CASRDRPYQPQHF. The CDR3 region has the DNA TGTGCCAGTAGAGACAGGCCCTATCAGCCCCAGCATTTT.

The J gene is TRBJ2-3, the V gene TRBV10-1, with a possible D match to TRBD1 (6 bases). This CDR3 comprises 13 residues. The V gene lost 6 bases and the J gene lost 5 bases, with 12 bases spanning the gap. Looked up from germline, CDR1 is WNHNN and CDR2 is SYGVQD (reference sequence). CDR3 amino acids: CASSPTDRDTQYF. DNA of the CDR3: TGCGCCAGCAGCCCTACGGACAGAGATACGCAGTATTTT.

This chain links TRBV7-2 with TRBJ2-7; TRBD1 matches at 9 bases. The J segment lost 3 bases and the V segment lost 5 bases, leaving 5 bases of the junction unmatched. The CDR3 sequence is 14 residues long. The germline V gene has CDR1 SGHTA and CDR2 FQGNSA. CDR3 bases: TGTGCCAGCAGCGGGCGGGACAGGGTCTACGAGCAGTACTTC. This encodes CASSGRDRVYEQYF.

In this sample, this clone turned up once. This sequence joins TRBV6-5 and TRBJ2-7, with 10 bases matching TRBD2. The V and J ends lost 6 bases and 2 bases, in that order; junction bases with no gene match: 4. CDR1 and CDR2 from the germline V gene are MNHEY and SVGAGI. The CDR3 length is 14 residues. The chain's CDR3 is CASRRTSGPYEQYF. In DNA form, the CDR3 reads TGTGCCAGCAGGCGGACTAGCGGACCCTACGAGCAGTACTTC.

This rearrangement joins TRBV29-1 to TRBJ2-4; tentatively, D is TRBD1 (6 bases). The CDR3 length is 13 residues. The germline V and J ends were trimmed by 1 base and 9 bases, with 13 bases remaining between them. CDR1 and CDR2 from the germline V gene are SQVTM and ANQGSEA. This CDR3 is CSVEGQGLGIQYF. DNA for the CDR3: TGCAGCGTTGAAGGGCAGGGGCTGGGCATTCAGTACTTC.

The rearrangement links TRBV10-2 to TRBJ2-7; 8 bases agree with TRBD1. From germline, CDR1 is WSHSY and CDR2 SAAADI. With 0 bases clipped from V and 2 bases from J, the junction kept 0 bases outside the gene matches. The CDR3 consists of 14 residues. The CDR3 is CASSESTGAYEQYF. CDR3 coding DNA: TGCGCCAGCAGTGAGTCGACAGGGGCCTACGAGCAGTACTTC.

The chain uses TRBV5-1 and TRBJ1-6; the D is unclear. CDR3 size: 13 residues. V was cut by 0 bases and J by 9 bases, with 7 bases left in between. Germline V CDR1 and CDR2: SGHRS, YFSETQ. The CDR3 region is CASSLDTVSPLHF. CDR3 nucleotides: TGCGCCAGCAGCTTGGATACGGTTTCACCCCTCCACTTT. The full variable domain, its missing parts supplied by reference TRBV5-1 and TRBJ1-6, is KAGVTQTPRYLIKTRGQQVTLSCSPISGHRSVSWYQQTPGQGLQFLFEYFSETQRNKGNFPGRFSGRQFSNSRSEMNVSTLELGDSALYLCASSLDTVSPLHFGNGTRLTVT.

By its share, this clone is medium-sized. The chain recombines TRBV27 with TRBJ1-2; D is unclear. V was pared by 3 bases and J by 2 bases, with 13 bases between. Germline V lookup: CDR1 MNHEY, CDR2 SMNVEV (reference sequence). This CDR3 comprises 15 residues. This chain's CDR3 is CASSFADLVNYGYTF. Written as DNA, the CDR3 is TGTGCCAGCAGTTTCGCAGATCTAGTCAACTATGGCTACACCTTC.

V is TRBV29-1 and J is TRBJ2-1; TRBD2 matches 15 bases. CDR3 length: 15 residues. CDR1 and CDR2 from the germline V gene are SQVTM and ANQGSEA. The V gene end was trimmed by 5 bases and the J gene end by 7 bases; junction bases not matched to a gene: 6. The CDR3 loop reads CSVPGLAGGGNEQFF. DNA of the CDR3: TGCAGCGTTCCGGGACTAGCGGGAGGTGGGAATGAGCAGTTCTTC.

This chain joins TRBV9 and TRBJ2-1; 10 bases map to TRBD2. V lost 0 bases to trimming and J lost 10 bases; unmatched junction nucleotides: 10. This CDR3 has 16 residues. CDR1 is SGDLS, CDR2 YYNGEE, per germline. The CDR3 DNA follows: TGTGCCAGCAGCGTAGGGGGAAGCGGGAGGGCCTCCGAGCAGTTCTTC. As protein: CASSVGGSGRASEQFF.

DNA of the CDR3: TGCGCCAGCAGCTTGGCCTGGGCTAGCGGGGGCAATGAGCAGTTCTTC. Protein product: CASSLAWASGGNEQFF. The J gene is TRBJ2-1, the V gene TRBV5-1; TRBD2 agrees at 10 bases. The CDR3 is 16 amino acids. Germline assignment: CDR1 SGHRS and CDR2 YFSETQ. J gave up 6 bases and V 0 bases, and 6 bases lay outside the gene matches.

This clone was found a few times. CDR3 nucleotide sequence: TGTGCCAGCAGTCGATCAGGGGCCGGGGAGCTGTTTTTT. Translated, it gives CASSRSGAGELFF. The chain recombines TRBV3-1 (or the pseudogene TRBV3-2) with TRBJ2-2, with TRBD1 as a possible D gene (6 bases). Germline loops: CDR1 LGHDT, CDR2 YNNKEL (reference sequence). V shed 6 bases and J shed 6 bases, with 11 bases lying between them. CDR3 length equals 13 residues.

The V call is TRBV7-9, the J call TRBJ1-1; D unclear. V dropped 5 bases and J dropped 0 bases, with 16 bases sitting between them. Germline-derived CDR1 and CDR2 are SEHNR and FQNEAQ (reference sequence). CDR3 length: 16 amino acids. The CDR3 is CASSHPAWALNTEAFF. CDR3 coding DNA: TGTGCCAGCAGCCACCCTGCCTGGGCGCTGAACACTGAAGCTTTCTTT.

This chain joins TRBV6-5 and TRBJ2-1, with 8 nucleotides matching TRBD1. CDR3 length: 14 residues. Per the germline V gene, CDR1 is MNHEY and CDR2 is SVGAGI. The junction had 6 bases not matched to a gene; V was cut back by 4 bases and J by 7 bases. In nucleotides, the CDR3 is TGTGCCAGCAGTTTGGACAGGGTCCGAAATGAGCAGTTCTTC. Its translation: CASSLDRVRNEQFF.

The CDR3: CASTQGFSYEQYF. DNA for the CDR3: TGTGCCAGCACGCAGGGTTTCTCCTACGAGCAGTACTTC. The rearrangement links TRBV12-3 or TRBV12-4 to TRBJ2-7; tentative D call: TRBD1 (5 bases). The CDR3 runs 13 residues. Between the trimmed V and J ends, which lost 7 bases and 0 bases, there was a span of 10 bases.

This clone was observed a single time. The chain has TRBV2 and TRBJ2-5; D might be TRBD2 (6 bases). The germline V and J ends were trimmed by 7 bases and 5 bases, with 14 bases remaining between them. This CDR3 contains 13 residues. Per the germline V gene, CDR1 is SNHLY and CDR2 is FYNNEI. The CDR3: CASKRLGRETQYF. The CDR3 coding sequence is TGTGCCAGCAAGCGACTAGGGCGGGAGACCCAGTACTTC. Supplemented by reference TRBV2 and TRBJ2-5, the full variable domain reads EPEVTQTPSHQVTQMGQEVILRCVPISNHLYFYWYRQILGQKVEFLVSFYNNEISEKSEIFDDQFSVERPDGSNFTLKIRSTKLEDSAMYFCASKRLGRETQYFGPGTRLLVL.

V usage is TRBV15 and J usage is TRBJ2-2, with 11 bases aligning to TRBD2. Trimming removed 6 bases from V and 7 bases from J; junction bases left unmatched: 7. CDR1 LNHNV and CDR2 YYDKDF come from the germline V gene (reference sequence). The CDR3 loop spans 15 amino acids. The DNA for the CDR3 is TGTGCCACCAGACATGGGACTAGCGGAATCGGGGAGCTGTTTTTT. It translates to CATRHGTSGIGELFF.

The rearrangement links TRBV29-1 to TRBJ1-2, with 9 bases lining up with TRBD1. J gave up 6 bases and V 6 bases, and 8 bases lay outside the gene matches. Germline lookup yields CDR1 SQVTM and CDR2 ANQGSEA. The CDR3 sequence is 13 residues long. CDR3: CSVRTGEADGYTF. The CDR3, as DNA: TGCAGCGTACGGACAGGGGAGGCAGATGGCTACACCTTC.

This clone was seen once. The chain uses TRBV4-3 and TRBJ2-1; TRBD1 agrees at 8 bases. The CDR3 runs 17 residues. The germline V gene has CDR1 LGHNA and CDR2 YSLEER. After removal of 1 base from V and 7 bases from J, the junction contained 12 bases not matched to a gene. The CDR3 loop is CASSQVVRTGSENEQFF. CDR3 DNA sequence: TGCGCCAGCAGCCAAGTAGTACGGACAGGGTCTGAGAATGAGCAGTTCTTC.

V usage is TRBV21-1 and J usage is TRBJ2-2; the D call in the table, TRBD2, was not verified against the DNA. TRBV21-1 corresponds to a pseudogene. The CDR3 is 13 amino acids. The CDR3 region has the DNA TGTGCCAGCAGTCCCGCGAACACCGGGGAGCTGTTTTTT. Encoded protein: CASSPANTGELFF.

The chain carries TRBV19 and TRBJ2-7, with no clear D. V lost 2 bases to trimming and J lost 0 bases, with 8 bases between them. The length of the CDR3 is 14 residues. Germline V gives CDR1 LNHDA, CDR2 SQIVND (reference sequence). The CDR3 reads CASSIRTVSYEQYF. DNA for the CDR3: TGTGCCAGTAGTATAAGAACGGTCTCCTACGAGCAGTACTTC.

The chain recombines TRBV6-4 with TRBJ1-1; a weak D match, TRBD1 (6 bases). Germline V lookup: CDR1 MRHNA, CDR2 SNTAGT. Trimming pared 6 bases from V and 3 bases from J, leaving 11 bases between. The CDR3 is 13 amino acids. CDR3 sequence (DNA): TGTGCCAGCAGCTTAACAGGGTACACTGAAGCTTTCTTT. Amino acid sequence: CASSLTGYTEAFF.

The gene calls are TRBV7-2 and TRBJ2-5; 13 bases are shared with TRBD2. Germline V gene data show CDR1 as SGHTA and CDR2 as FQGNSA. There are 13 residues in the CDR3. J lost 10 bases, V lost 3 bases, and 2 bases had no gene match. CDR3 nucleotides: TGTGCCAGCAGCTTGACTAGCGGGGGGCTCCAGTACTTC. It translates to CASSLTSGGLQYF.

The rearrangement uses TRBV5-1 and TRBJ1-4; TRBD1 matches at 8 bases. CDR3 length equals 15 residues. Germline V gene sequence: CDR1 SGHRS, CDR2 YFSETQ. The ends lost 8 bases at V and 4 bases at J; junction bases unmatched: 10. This CDR3 is CASPTRGRDNEKLFF. CDR3 DNA sequence: TGCGCCAGTCCAACCAGGGGGCGCGATAATGAAAAACTGTTTTTT.

The chain uses TRBV12-3 or TRBV12-4 and TRBJ1-2, with no clear D. The CDR3 has 12 amino acids. V lost 3 bases, J lost 9 bases, and 11 bases lay in between. The CDR3 DNA is TGTGCCAGCAGTTTGGGAGGACCGAGCTACACCTTC. Encoded protein: CASSLGGPSYTF.